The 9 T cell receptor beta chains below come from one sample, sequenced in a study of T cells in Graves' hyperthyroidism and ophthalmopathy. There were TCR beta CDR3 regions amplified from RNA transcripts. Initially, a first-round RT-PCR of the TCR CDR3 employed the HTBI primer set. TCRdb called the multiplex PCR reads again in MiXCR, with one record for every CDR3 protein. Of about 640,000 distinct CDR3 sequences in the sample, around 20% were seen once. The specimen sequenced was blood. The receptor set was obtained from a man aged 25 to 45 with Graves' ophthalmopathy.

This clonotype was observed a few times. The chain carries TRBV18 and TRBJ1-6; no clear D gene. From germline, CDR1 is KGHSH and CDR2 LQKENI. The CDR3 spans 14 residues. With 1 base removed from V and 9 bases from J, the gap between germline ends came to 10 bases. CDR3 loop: CASSPQGYGSPLHF. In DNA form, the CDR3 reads TGTGCCAGCTCACCACAGGGTTACGGTTCACCCCTCCACTTT. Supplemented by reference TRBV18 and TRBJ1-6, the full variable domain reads NAGVMQNPRHLVRRRGQEARLRCSPMKGHSHVYWYRQLPEEGLKFMVYLQKENIIDESGMPKERFSAEFPKEGPSILRIQQVVRGDSAAYFCASSPQGYGSPLHFGNGTRLTVT.

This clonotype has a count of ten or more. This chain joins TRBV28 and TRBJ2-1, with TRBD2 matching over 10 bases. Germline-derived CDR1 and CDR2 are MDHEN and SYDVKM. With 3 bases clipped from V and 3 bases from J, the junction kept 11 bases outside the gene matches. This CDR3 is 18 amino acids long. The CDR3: CASSLGTSGNPGYNEQFF. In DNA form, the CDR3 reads TGTGCCAGCAGTTTGGGTACTAGCGGGAACCCCGGCTACAATGAGCAGTTCTTC.

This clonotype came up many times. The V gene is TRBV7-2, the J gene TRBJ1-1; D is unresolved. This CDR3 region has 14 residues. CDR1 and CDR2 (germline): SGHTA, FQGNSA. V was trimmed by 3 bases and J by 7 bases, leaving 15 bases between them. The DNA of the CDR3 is TGTGCCAGCAGCTTGATACCTATGGGCAGTGAAGCTTTCTTT. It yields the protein CASSLIPMGSEAFF.

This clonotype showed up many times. The CDR3 coding sequence is TGTGCCAGCACCCCGGGTGGAGCGGGGGCTGAGCAGTTCTTC. It translates to CASTPGGAGAEQFF. J is TRBJ2-1 and V is TRBV12-3 or TRBV12-4; the match to TRBD2 covers 8 bases. Trimming removed 7 bases from V and 9 bases from J; junction bases left unmatched: 11. The CDR3 is made up of 14 amino acids.

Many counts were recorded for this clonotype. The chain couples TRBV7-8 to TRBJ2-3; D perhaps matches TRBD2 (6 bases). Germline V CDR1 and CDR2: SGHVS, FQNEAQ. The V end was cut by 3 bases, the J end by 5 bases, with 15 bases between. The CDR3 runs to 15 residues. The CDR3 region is CASSFRRGSGDTQYF. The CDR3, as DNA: TGTGCCAGCAGCTTCCGCCGGGGGAGCGGAGATACGCAGTATTTT.

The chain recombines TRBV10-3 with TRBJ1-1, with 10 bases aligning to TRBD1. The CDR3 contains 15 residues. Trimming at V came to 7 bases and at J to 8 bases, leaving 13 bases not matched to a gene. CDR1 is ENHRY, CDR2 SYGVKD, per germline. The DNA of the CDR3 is TGTGCCATCAAAACCGGGACAGGGGATTTAACAGAAGCTTTCTTT. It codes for CAIKTGTGDLTEAFF.

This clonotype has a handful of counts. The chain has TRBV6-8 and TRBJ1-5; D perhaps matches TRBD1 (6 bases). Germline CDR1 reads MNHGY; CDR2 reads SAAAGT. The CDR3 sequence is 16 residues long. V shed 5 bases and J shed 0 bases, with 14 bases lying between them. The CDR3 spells CASSPPRGGSNQPQHF. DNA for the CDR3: TGTGCCAGCAGTCCCCCGCGAGGGGGTAGCAATCAGCCCCAGCATTTT.

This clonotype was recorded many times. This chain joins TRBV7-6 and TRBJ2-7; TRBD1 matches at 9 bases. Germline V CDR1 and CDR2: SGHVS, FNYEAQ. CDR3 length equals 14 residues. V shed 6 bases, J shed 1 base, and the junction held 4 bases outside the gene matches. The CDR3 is CASSPDRGSYEQYF. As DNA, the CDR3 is TGTGCCAGCAGTCCGGACAGGGGTTCCTACGAGCAGTACTTC.

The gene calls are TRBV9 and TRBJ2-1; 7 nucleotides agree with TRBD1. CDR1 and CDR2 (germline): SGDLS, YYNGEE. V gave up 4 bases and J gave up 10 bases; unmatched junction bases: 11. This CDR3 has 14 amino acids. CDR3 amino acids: CASSLQGEGYEQFF. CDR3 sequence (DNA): TGTGCCAGCAGCCTCCAGGGGGAAGGCTACGAGCAGTTCTTC. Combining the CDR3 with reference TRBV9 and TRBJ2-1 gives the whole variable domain DSGVTQTPKHLITATGQRVTLRCSPRSGDLSVYWYQQSLDQGLQFLIQYYNGEERAKGNILERFSAQQFPDLHSELNLSSLELGDSALYFCASSLQGEGYEQFFGPGTRLTVL.